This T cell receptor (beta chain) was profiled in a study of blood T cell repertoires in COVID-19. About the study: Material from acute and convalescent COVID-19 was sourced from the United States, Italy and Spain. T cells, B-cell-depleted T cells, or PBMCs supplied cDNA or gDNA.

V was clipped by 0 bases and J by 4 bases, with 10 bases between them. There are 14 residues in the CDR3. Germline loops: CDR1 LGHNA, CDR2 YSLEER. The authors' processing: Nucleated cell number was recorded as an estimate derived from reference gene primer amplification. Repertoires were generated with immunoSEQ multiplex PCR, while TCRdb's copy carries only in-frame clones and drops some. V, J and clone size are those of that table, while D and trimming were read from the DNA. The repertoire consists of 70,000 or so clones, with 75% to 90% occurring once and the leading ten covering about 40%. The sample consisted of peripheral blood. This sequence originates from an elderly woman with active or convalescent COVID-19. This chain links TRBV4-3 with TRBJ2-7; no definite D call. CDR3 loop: CASSQDRYGYEQYF. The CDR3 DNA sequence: TGCGCCAGCAGCCAAGATAGGTACGGGTACGAGCAGTACTTC.